Below, 25 T cell receptor beta chains from the same sample are listed, as sequenced in a study of PD-1 blockade in classical Hodgkin lymphoma. Profiled with immunoSEQ multiplex PCR; TCRdb holds only in-frame clones, not every one. The sample shows about 93,000 clones, around 80% of them seen only once. The time point here: cycle 4 day 1 (C4D1), after less than seven weeks of nivolumab. Every patient experienced relapse after autologous stem cell transplantation, and brentuximab vedotin exposure varied. Sequencing was performed on peripheral blood mononuclear cells (PBMCs), taken before the fourth cycle of nivolumab. The receptors were gathered from a human donor with classical Hodgkin lymphoma.

The rearrangement joins TRBV28 to TRBJ2-7; the match to TRBD1 covers 9 bases. Germline trimming cut 5 bases from V and 2 bases from J; bases unmatched to any gene: 7. The CDR3 contains 15 residues. From germline, CDR1 is MDHEN and CDR2 SYDVKM. Here the CDR3 reads CASSTPGTGTYEQYF. The CDR3 bases are TGTGCCAGCAGTACCCCAGGGACAGGGACCTACGAGCAGTACTTC.

The V call is TRBV6-6, the J call TRBJ1-5; possible D gene TRBD1, 6 bases. The V end lost 8 bases, the J end lost 7 bases, and 12 bases lay between the germline ends. The CDR3 is 12 residues long. Germline assignment: CDR1 MNHNY and CDR2 SVGAGI (reference sequence). CDR3 DNA: TGTGCCAGCGGAGGGGGAGGACAGCCCCAGCATTTT. Amino acid sequence: CASGGGGQPQHF.

The gene calls are TRBV7-2 and TRBJ1-6; D not resolved. Germline-derived CDR1 and CDR2 are SGHTA and FQGNSA. V was clipped by 4 bases and J by 10 bases, with 11 bases between them. CDR3 length: 13 residues. Here the CDR3 reads CASSYISDSPLHF. CDR3 bases: TGTGCCAGCAGCTATATTTCTGACTCACCCCTCCACTTT. Filled out from reference TRBV7-2 and TRBJ1-6, the complete variable domain reads GAGVSQSPSNKVTEKGKDVELRCDPISGHTALYWYRQSLGQGLEFLIYFQGNSAPDKSGLPSDRFSAERTGGSVSTLTIQRTQQEDSAVYLCASSYISDSPLHFGNGTRLTVT.

The CDR3 DNA reads TGTGCCAGCAGCTTAGCGCTACTAGCGGGATTTGAGCAGTTCTTC. This gives the protein CASSLALLAGFEQFF. V and J are TRBV7-2 and TRBJ2-1; 10 bases line up with TRBD2. Germline-derived CDR1 and CDR2 are SGHTA and FQGNSA. The V segment lost 0 bases and the J segment 9 bases; nucleotides outside the gene matches: 5. CDR3 length equals 15 residues. The full variable domain, its missing parts supplied by reference TRBV7-2 and TRBJ2-1, is GAGVSQSPSNKVTEKGKDVELRCDPISGHTALYWYRQSLGQGLEFLIYFQGNSAPDKSGLPSDRFSAERTGGSVSTLTIQRTQQEDSAVYLCASSLALLAGFEQFFGPGTRLTVL.

The chain uses TRBV6-5 and TRBJ2-5; D may correspond to TRBD1 or TRBD2 (5 bases each). Between the trimmed V and J ends, which lost 6 bases and 1 base, there was a span of 15 bases. CDR3 size: 15 residues. Germline CDR1 is MNHEY and CDR2 is SVGAGI. The DNA for the CDR3 is TGTGCCAGCAGACCCGGACGGGGACGCCAAGAGACCCAGTACTTC. Protein: CASRPGRGRQETQYF.

V gene TRBV19 combines with J gene TRBJ2-7, with 9 bases identical to TRBD2. Unmatched junction bases numbered 6, after V lost 4 bases and J lost 5 bases. The CDR3 length is 14 residues. CDR1 is LNHDA, CDR2 SQIVND, per germline (reference sequence). The CDR3 nucleotides are TGTGCCAGTAGTAGGGTAGCGGGAGAGGACGAGCAGTACTTC. Its translation: CASSRVAGEDEQYF.

The CDR3 is CASSQEGLAEQYF. Here the CDR3 DNA reads TGCGCCAGCAGCCAAGAAGGACTGGCCGAGCAGTACTTC. V is TRBV4-1 and J is TRBJ2-7, with D possibly TRBD2 on 5 matching bases. CDR1 is MGHRA and CDR2 is YSYEKL in the germline V gene. The germline V and J ends were trimmed by 0 bases and 6 bases, with 9 bases remaining between them. The CDR3 contains 13 residues.

This clone was detected only a few times. The J gene is TRBJ1-5, the V gene TRBV21-1; the table assigns TRBD1, which was not confirmed against the DNA. TRBV21-1 is a pseudogene locus. The CDR3 loop spans 17 amino acids. CDR3 in amino acids: CASSKGEGTGSNQPQHF. The CDR3 DNA reads TGTGCCAGCAGCAAAGGAGAGGGGACAGGGAGCAATCAGCCCCAGCATTTT.

The J gene is TRBJ1-1, the V gene TRBV6-5; D ambiguous. V lost 6 bases and J 5 bases, leaving 16 bases between the germline ends. This CDR3 is built from 14 residues. CDR1 is MNHEY, CDR2 SVGAGI, per germline. Here the CDR3 reads CASSLILGYTEAFF. Here the CDR3 DNA reads TGTGCCAGCAGCTTGATTCTAGGGTATACTGAAGCTTTCTTT.

The sample holds a few counts of this clone. The chain has TRBV5-1 and TRBJ2-7; D possibly uses TRBD1 or TRBD2 (6 bases each). V lost 3 bases to trimming and J lost 5 bases, with 12 bases between them. Germline values: CDR1 SGHRS, CDR2 YFSETQ. This CDR3 is built from 13 residues. This chain's CDR3 is CASSWVGGHEQYF. As DNA, the CDR3 is TGCGCCAGCAGCTGGGTCGGGGGCCACGAGCAGTACTTC.

The chain couples TRBV28 to TRBJ2-5; D gene uncertain. Germline V gene lookup returns CDR1 MDHEN and CDR2 SYDVKM. Trimming left V 5 bases short and J 2 bases short, with 12 bases between. CDR3 length: 14 amino acids. The CDR3 loop reads CASSHRPLQETQYF. The CDR3 DNA is TGTGCCAGCAGTCACAGACCCCTTCAAGAGACCCAGTACTTC.

The V and J genes are TRBV27 and TRBJ2-1, with D possibly TRBD1 on 5 matching bases. Looked up from germline, CDR1 is MNHEY and CDR2 is SMNVEV (reference sequence). The CDR3 spans 14 residues. V was cut by 6 bases and J by 4 bases, with 13 bases left in between. The CDR3 DNA is TGTGCCAGCAGAGACCGACAGCCTTACAATGAGCAGTTCTTC. Its protein product is CASRDRQPYNEQFF.

The sample holds one count of this clone. This chain's CDR3 is CASRADQGGTDTQYF. DNA for the CDR3: TGTGCCAGCAGAGCGGACCAAGGCGGTACAGATACGCAGTATTTT. This sequence joins TRBV5-4 and TRBJ2-3; a possible D gene is TRBD2 (5 bases). The V gene lost 5 bases and the J gene lost 3 bases, with 16 bases spanning the gap. The CDR3 has 15 amino acids. Germline V gene data show CDR1 as SGHNT and CDR2 as YYREEE (reference sequence).

The V and J genes are TRBV9 and TRBJ1-2; TRBD1 agrees at 8 bases. V gave up 3 bases and J gave up 6 bases; unmatched junction bases: 7. Germline lookup yields CDR1 SGDLS and CDR2 YYNGEE. The CDR3 has 14 residues. The CDR3 protein is CASSGVQGGDGYTF. The DNA of the CDR3 is TGTGCCAGCAGCGGAGTACAGGGGGGCGATGGCTACACCTTC.

Notes on this clone: Sequence at one end of the junction differs from germline and may be a read error. This rearrangement joins TRBV6-6 to TRBJ2-3; D is unresolved. Germline V gene lookup returns CDR1 MNHNY and CDR2 SVGAGI (reference sequence). The length of the CDR3 is 13 residues. The CDR3 is CASSYSSRDTQYF. CDR3 coding DNA: TGTGCCAGCAGTTACTCTAGCAGAGATACGCAGTATTTT.

The chain carries TRBV5-4 and TRBJ1-3, with 9 bases fitting TRBD1. Germline loops: CDR1 SGHNT, CDR2 YYREEE (reference sequence). Unmatched junction bases numbered 4, after V lost 4 bases and J lost 8 bases. The CDR3 is made up of 13 amino acids. The CDR3 region has the DNA TGTGCCAGCAGCGGACAGGGGTGGGACACCATATATTTT. It is translated as CASSGQGWDTIYF.

This chain links TRBV30 with TRBJ2-1; 13 bases map to TRBD2. Trimming took 3 bases from V and 9 from J; bases not matched to a gene: 8. Germline values: CDR1 GTSNPN, CDR2 SVGIG (reference sequence). CDR3 length equals 15 residues. The CDR3 DNA reads TGTGCCTGGAGCTTAGGACTAGCGGGAGTAGGTGAGCAGTTCTTC. This sequence encodes CAWSLGLAGVGEQFF.

The chain combines TRBV19 with TRBJ2-1; 11 bases line up with TRBD2. CDR3 length: 17 amino acids. Trimming took 5 bases from V and 4 from J; bases not matched to a gene: 10. The V gene's germline CDR1 is LNHDA and CDR2 SQIVND (reference sequence). CDR3 DNA sequence: TGTGCCAGTAGTCCCGGGCTAGCGGGGGGAGCGTACAATGAGCAGTTCTTC. This encodes CASSPGLAGGAYNEQFF.

The chain employs TRBV28 and TRBJ2-7, with 14 bases identical to TRBD2. The length of the CDR3 is 17 residues. V was clipped by 6 bases and J by 3 bases; unmatched bases: 10. The germline gives CDR1 MDHEN, CDR2 SYDVKM. CDR3 protein: CASRPLGTSGRGYEQYF. The CDR3, as DNA: TGTGCCAGCAGGCCCCTCGGGACTAGCGGGAGAGGCTACGAGCAGTACTTC.

The chain combines TRBV10-3 with TRBJ2-1; 8 nucleotides agree with TRBD1. CDR3 size: 15 residues. V lost 1 base and J lost 4; bases outside the gene matches: 3. Germline V gene data show CDR1 as ENHRY and CDR2 as SYGVKD. Here the CDR3 DNA reads TGTGCCATCAGTGAGTACCGGGACAGGTACAATGAGCAGTTCTTC. Translation gives CAISEYRDRYNEQFF.

The V call is TRBV5-1, the J call TRBJ1-2; 11 bases match TRBD1. The CDR3 sequence is 15 residues long. Germline CDR1 SGHRS, CDR2 YFSETQ. The ends lost 3 bases at V and 3 bases at J; junction bases unmatched: 4. The CDR3 reads CASSSGTGGYYGYTF. The DNA of the CDR3 is TGCGCCAGCAGCTCAGGGACAGGGGGTTACTATGGCTACACCTTC. Filled out from reference TRBV5-1 and TRBJ1-2, the complete variable domain reads KAGVTQTPRYLIKTRGQQVTLSCSPISGHRSVSWYQQTPGQGLQFLFEYFSETQRNKGNFPGRFSGRQFSNSRSEMNVSTLELGDSALYLCASSSGTGGYYGYTFGSGTRLTVV.

The chain joins TRBV2 to TRBJ1-1; no firm D call. V lost 2 bases and J 3 bases, leaving 7 bases between the germline ends. Germline V gene data show CDR1 as SNHLY and CDR2 as FYNNEI. The CDR3 is 13 amino acids. CDR3 DNA: TGTGCCAGCAGTGAAAGGGAGTACACTGAAGCTTTCTTT. This codes for CASSEREYTEAFF. The full variable domain, in which reference TRBV2 and TRBJ1-1 provide the parts outside the CDR3, is EPEVTQTPSHQVTQMGQEVILRCVPISNHLYFYWYRQILGQKVEFLVSFYNNEISEKSEIFDDQFSVERPDGSNFTLKIRSTKLEDSAMYFCASSEREYTEAFFGQGTRLTVV.

A single count supports this clone. V gene TRBV7-6 combines with J gene TRBJ2-3; 9 bases match TRBD2. The V gene end was trimmed by 3 bases and the J gene end by 3 bases; junction bases not matched to a gene: 7. The CDR3 extends over 16 amino acids. Per the germline V gene, CDR1 is SGHVS and CDR2 is FNYEAQ. CDR3 loop: CASSFYAGGLTDTQYF. Written as DNA, the CDR3 is TGTGCCAGCAGCTTCTACGCGGGGGGGCTGACAGATACGCAGTATTTT.

The chain recombines TRBV10-3 with TRBJ2-7; 8 nucleotides line up with TRBD1. This CDR3 is 14 amino acids long. The J segment lost 0 bases and the V segment lost 5 bases, leaving 3 bases of the junction unmatched. Per germline, CDR1 ENHRY and CDR2 SYGVKD. The CDR3 reads CAISPGTGSYEQYF. CDR3 bases: TGTGCCATCAGTCCCGGGACAGGCTCCTACGAGCAGTACTTC.

The chain uses TRBV27 and TRBJ2-7; 9 bases match TRBD1. The germline V gene has CDR1 MNHEY and CDR2 SMNVEV (reference sequence). The CDR3 runs to 13 residues. Trimming removed 6 bases from V and 4 bases from J; junction bases left unmatched: 4. DNA of the CDR3: TGTGCCAGCAGAGGGACAGGGAGGTACGAGCAGTACTTC. This translates into CASRGTGRYEQYF.